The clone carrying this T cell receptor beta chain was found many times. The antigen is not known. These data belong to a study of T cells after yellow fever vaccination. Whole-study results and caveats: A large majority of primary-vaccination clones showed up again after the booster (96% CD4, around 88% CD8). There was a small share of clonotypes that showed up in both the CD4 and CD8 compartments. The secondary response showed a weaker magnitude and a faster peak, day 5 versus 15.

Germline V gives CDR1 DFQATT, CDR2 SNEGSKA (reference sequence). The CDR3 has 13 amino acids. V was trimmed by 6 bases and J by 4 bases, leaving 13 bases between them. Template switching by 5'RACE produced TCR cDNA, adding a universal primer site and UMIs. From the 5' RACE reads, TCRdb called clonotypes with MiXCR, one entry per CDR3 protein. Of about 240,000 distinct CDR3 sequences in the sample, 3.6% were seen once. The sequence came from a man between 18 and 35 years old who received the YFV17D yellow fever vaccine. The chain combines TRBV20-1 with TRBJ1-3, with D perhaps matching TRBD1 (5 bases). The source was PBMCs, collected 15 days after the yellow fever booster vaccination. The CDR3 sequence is CSASGWAGNTIYF. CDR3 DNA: TGCAGTGCCTCAGGGTGGGCAGGAAACACCATATATTTT.